The text below deals with one T cell receptor beta chain. This clonotype occurred many times. No cognate antigen has been identified for it. Sequence at one end of the junction differs from germline and may be a read error. The data derive from a study of identical twins' blood T cells (dated by TCRdb to 2012 to 2014). A note on the overall study: The roughly twelve libraries, six for the alpha chain and six for the beta chain, yielded roughly 51 million Illumina reads in total. The study compared TCR alpha and beta chain repertoires of three pairs of monozygous twins using next-generation sequencing to assess genetic influence on repertoire formation. What the authors observed across the whole study: The number of CDR3 clonotypes shared between two donors was mainly determined by the product of the cloneset sizes of the two donors, and no clear deviation from this trend was shown by twins. Among the most abundant TCRbeta clonotypes, every donor shared more CDR3 sequences with her own twin than with unrelated donors. Because the twins were raised together, environmental influences could not be ruled out as an explanation for the similarity between twins. Twin pairs were reported to be markedly more alike in V gene usage than unrelated donors were, even when looking at non-selected out-of-frame TCRbeta clonotypes. The study stated that the proposed role of the TCRalpha J segment in MHC recognition during thymic selection needs to be validated by independent studies.

Library construction relied on 5' RACE. The sample was run on an Illumina Genome Analyzer IIx. The RNA-based TCR cDNA libraries were made using a previously described protocol that was modified in several ways. To prevent cross-contamination, barcodes specific to each sample were added to both ends of every TCR cDNA library during cDNA synthesis and amplification. Concerning the study's data processing: Each individual had between about 90,000 and nearly 500,000 identified clonotypes, and each library contained 2.2 to 3.6 million CDR3-containing reads. Reads with improper barcode index combinations were discarded, after which clonesets were built for each library with the MiTCR software. While assembling CDR3 clonotypes, MiTCR filtered or rescued low-quality reads and corrected PCR and sequencing errors. Artificial out-of-frame clonotypes were removed by being mapped to in-frame sequences, with one indel in the CDR3 allowed. V and J gene usage similarity between donors was measured as Jensen-Shannon divergence divided by mean entropy. TCRdb reanalyzed the raw reads on its own, using fastp at Q25 for trimming and MiXCR for clone calling, and kept in-frame beta chains. When rows share a CDR3 protein, they turn into one entry using the most common DNA and genes. TCRdb's processing, not the authors' own work, is the source of the V and J calls. Within this sample are about 370,000 distinct CDR3 sequences, with 25% to 35% of them counted one time only. Of the sample, roughly 5.5% is held by the ten largest clones.

The donors were six healthy women who made up three monozygous twin pairs. All three twin pairs had been reared together, and it was thought likely that the same infectious agents and vaccines had been met by these twin pairs. TCR cDNA libraries were prepared from RNA that was isolated from peripheral blood mononuclear cells. The CDR3 has 14 amino acids, counting the end cysteine and phenylalanine. The sequence is cut down to CDR3 DNA, 42 bases in frame from base 1. CDR1 and CDR2 were assigned from the germline V gene as LGHNA and YSLEER. The sequenced sample consisted of PBMCs. The chain was built from TRBV4-3 and TRBJ1-1, and TRBD1 aligns with 7 junction nucleotides. This TCR was sampled from a woman aged 18 to 55 in good health. The DNA sequence is as follows: TGTGCCAGCAGCCAAGGACAGGTGAACACTGAAGCTTTCTTT. Its protein product is CASSQGQVNTEAFF.